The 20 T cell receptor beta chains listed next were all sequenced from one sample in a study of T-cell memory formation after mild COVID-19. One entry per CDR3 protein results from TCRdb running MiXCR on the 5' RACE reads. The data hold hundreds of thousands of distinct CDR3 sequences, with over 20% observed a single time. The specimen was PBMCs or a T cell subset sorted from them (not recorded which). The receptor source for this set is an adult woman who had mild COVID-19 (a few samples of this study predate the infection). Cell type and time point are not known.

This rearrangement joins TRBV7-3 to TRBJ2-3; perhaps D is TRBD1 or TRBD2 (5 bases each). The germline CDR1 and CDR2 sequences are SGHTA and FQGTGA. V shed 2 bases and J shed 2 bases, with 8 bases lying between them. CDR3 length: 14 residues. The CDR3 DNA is TGTGCCAGCAGCTTAGGGACGAACACAGATACGCAGTATTTT. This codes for CASSLGTNTDTQYF.

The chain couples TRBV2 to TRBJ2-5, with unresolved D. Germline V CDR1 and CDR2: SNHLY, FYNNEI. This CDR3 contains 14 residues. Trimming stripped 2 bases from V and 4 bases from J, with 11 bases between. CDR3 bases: TGTGCCAGCAGTGAATGGTGGGGTCGAGAGACCCAGTACTTC. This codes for CASSEWWGRETQYF. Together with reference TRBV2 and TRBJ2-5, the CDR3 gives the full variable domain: EPEVTQTPSHQVTQMGQEVILRCVPISNHLYFYWYRQILGQKVEFLVSFYNNEISEKSEIFDDQFSVERPDGSNFTLKIRSTKLEDSAMYFCASSEWWGRETQYFGPGTRLLVL.

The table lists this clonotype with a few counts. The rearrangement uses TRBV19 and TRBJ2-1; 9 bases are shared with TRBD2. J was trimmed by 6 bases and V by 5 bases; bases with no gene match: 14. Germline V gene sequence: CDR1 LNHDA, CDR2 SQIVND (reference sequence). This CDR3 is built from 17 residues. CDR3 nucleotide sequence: TGTGCCAGTAGTCCAACTTATCTAGCGGGGAGTACCAATGAGCAGTTCTTC. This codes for CASSPTYLAGSTNEQFF.

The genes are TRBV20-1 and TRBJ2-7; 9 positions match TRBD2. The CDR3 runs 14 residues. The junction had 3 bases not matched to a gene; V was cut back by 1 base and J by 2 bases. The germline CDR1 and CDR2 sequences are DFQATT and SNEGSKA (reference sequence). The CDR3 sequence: CSARVSGGPYEQYF. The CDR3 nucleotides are TGCAGTGCTAGAGTTAGCGGGGGCCCCTACGAGCAGTACTTC.

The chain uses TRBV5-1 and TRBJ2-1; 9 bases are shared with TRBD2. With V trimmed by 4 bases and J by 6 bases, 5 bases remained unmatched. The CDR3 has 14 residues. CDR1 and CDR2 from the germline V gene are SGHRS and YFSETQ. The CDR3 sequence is CASSGLAPSNEQFF. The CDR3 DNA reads TGCGCCAGCAGCGGACTAGCGCCGTCCAATGAGCAGTTCTTC.

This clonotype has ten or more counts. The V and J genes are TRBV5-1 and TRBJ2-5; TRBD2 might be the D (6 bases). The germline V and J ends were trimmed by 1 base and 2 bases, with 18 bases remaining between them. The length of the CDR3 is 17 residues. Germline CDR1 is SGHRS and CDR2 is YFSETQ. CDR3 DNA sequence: TGCGCCAGCAGCTTGAGTCGCCTTGGAGCGGGTCAAGAGACCCAGTACTTC. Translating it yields CASSLSRLGAGQETQYF.

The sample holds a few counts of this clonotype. The CDR3 spells CASSRSGTTGEQYF. CDR3 coding DNA: TGTGCCAGCAGCCGCTCGGGAACGACGGGGGAGCAGTACTTC. The chain carries TRBV3-1 and TRBJ2-7, with D possibly matching TRBD2 (5 bases). Trimming took off 4 bases at V and 7 bases at J, with 17 bases between the two ends. The CDR3 totals 14 residues. Germline V lookup: CDR1 LGHDT, CDR2 YNNKEL (reference sequence).

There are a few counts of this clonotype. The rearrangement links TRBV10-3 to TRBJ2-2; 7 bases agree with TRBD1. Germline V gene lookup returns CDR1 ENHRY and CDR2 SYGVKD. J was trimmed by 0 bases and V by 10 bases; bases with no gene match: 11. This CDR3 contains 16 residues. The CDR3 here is CATVGTERANTGELFF. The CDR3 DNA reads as TGTGCCACCGTGGGGACAGAACGAGCGAACACCGGGGAGCTGTTTTTT.

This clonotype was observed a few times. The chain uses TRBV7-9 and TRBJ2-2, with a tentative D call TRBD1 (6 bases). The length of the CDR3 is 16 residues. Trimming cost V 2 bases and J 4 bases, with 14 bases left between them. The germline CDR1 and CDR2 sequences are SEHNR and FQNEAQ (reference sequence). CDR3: CASSLNRAVRTGELFF. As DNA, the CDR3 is TGTGCCAGCAGCTTAAACAGGGCTGTACGCACCGGGGAGCTGTTTTTT.

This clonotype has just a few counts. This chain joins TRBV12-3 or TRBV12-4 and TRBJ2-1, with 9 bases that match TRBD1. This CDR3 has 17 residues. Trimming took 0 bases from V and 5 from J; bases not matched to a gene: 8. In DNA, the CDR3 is TGTGCCAGCAGTTTAGCGAGCGGACAGGGGAAACACAATGAGCAGTTCTTC. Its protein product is CASSLASGQGKHNEQFF.

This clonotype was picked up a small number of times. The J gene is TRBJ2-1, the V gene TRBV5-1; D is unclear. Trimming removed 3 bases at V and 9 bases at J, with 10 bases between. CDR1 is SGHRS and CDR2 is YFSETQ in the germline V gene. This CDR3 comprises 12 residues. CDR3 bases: TGCGCCAGCAGCTACCTGGGCATTGAGCAGTTCTTC. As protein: CASSYLGIEQFF.

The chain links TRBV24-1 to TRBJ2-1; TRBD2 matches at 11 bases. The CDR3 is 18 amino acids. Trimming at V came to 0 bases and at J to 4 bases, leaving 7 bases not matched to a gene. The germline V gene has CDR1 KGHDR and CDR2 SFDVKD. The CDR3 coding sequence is TGTGCCACCAGTGATTTGGTAACCGGGACTAGCGGATACAATGAGCAGTTCTTC. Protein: CATSDLVTGTSGYNEQFF.

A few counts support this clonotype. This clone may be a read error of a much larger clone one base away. CDR3 sequence reads: CASSPRTGPYEQYF. CDR3 nucleotide sequence: TGTGCCAGCAGCCCCCGGACAGGGCCCTACGAGCAGTACTTC. V usage is TRBV7-6 and J usage is TRBJ2-7; 8 nucleotides align to TRBD1. Trimming removed 5 bases from V and 2 bases from J; junction bases left unmatched: 5. This CDR3 region has 14 residues. Germline CDR1 and CDR2: SGHVS and FNYEAQ.

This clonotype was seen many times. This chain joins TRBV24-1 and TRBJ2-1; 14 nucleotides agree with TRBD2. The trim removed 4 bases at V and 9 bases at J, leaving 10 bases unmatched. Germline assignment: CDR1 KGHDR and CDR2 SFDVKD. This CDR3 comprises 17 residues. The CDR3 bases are TGTGCCACCAGTGACCCAAGACTAGCGGGAGGGTTACGTGAGCAGTTCTTC. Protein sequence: CATSDPRLAGGLREQFF.

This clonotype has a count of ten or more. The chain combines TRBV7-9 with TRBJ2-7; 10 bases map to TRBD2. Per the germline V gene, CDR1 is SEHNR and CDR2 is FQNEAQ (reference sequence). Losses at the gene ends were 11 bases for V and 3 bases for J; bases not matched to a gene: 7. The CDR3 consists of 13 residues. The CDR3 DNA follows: TGTGCCGGATCACTAGCGGGGAACTACGAGCAGTACTTC. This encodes CAGSLAGNYEQYF.

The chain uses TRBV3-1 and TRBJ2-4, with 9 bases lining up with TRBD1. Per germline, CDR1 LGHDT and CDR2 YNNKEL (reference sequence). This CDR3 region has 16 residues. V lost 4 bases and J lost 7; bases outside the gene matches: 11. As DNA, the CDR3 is TGTGCCAGCAGCCCTTTTGGGGACAGGGTGACGAACATTCAGTACTTC. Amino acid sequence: CASSPFGDRVTNIQYF.

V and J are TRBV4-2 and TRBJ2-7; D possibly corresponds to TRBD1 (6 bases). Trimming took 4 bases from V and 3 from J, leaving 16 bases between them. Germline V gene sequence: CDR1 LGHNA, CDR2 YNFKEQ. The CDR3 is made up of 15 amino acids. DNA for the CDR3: TGTGCCAGCAGCCGATCTGGGACATCCTACTACGAGCAGTACTTC. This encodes CASSRSGTSYYEQYF.

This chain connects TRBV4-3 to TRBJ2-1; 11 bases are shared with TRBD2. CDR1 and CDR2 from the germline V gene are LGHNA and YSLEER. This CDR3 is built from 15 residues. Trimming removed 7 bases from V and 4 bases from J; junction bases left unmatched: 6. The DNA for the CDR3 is TGCGCCAGCACCATGGGACTAGCGGCGTACAATGAGCAGTTCTTC. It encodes CASTMGLAAYNEQFF.

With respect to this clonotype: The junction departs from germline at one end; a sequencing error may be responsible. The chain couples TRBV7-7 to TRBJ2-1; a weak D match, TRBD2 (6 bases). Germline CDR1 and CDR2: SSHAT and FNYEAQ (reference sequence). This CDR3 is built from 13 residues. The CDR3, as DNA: TGTGCTAGCAGCCTACTAGCTTCCCATGAGCAGTTCTTC. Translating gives CASSLLASHEQFF.

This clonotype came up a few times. CDR3 amino acids: CASSYVGQPQHF. DNA of the CDR3: TGTGCCAGCAGTTACGTGGGTCAGCCCCAGCATTTT. The gene calls are TRBV6-5 and TRBJ1-5; no definite D call. The germline CDR1 and CDR2 sequences are MNHEY and SVGAGI. The CDR3 length is 12 residues. Trimming took 2 bases from V and 6 from J, leaving 5 bases between them.